This T cell receptor (beta chain) is drawn from a study of shared clonotypes between healthy human individuals. Regarding the study as a whole: Shared across a few donors were 4% to 6% of the naive CD4 clonotypes. Exclusively blood specimens were collected; tissue repertoires likely differ.

This clone appeared a single time. Its antigen is as yet unknown. Deep-level assay runs were performed. Sequencing used immunoSEQ multiplex PCR; TCRdb keeps in-frame clones, though not all of them. Here the sample spans approximately 980,000 clones, approximately 76% being singletons. The sample comprised memory CD4+ T cells sorted from blood. Sample subset: CD45RA-negative fraction. This TCR came from a man between 18 and 35 years old in good health.

The CDR3 is CASSTKDRDREAFF. The CDR3 nucleotides are TGTGCCAGCAGCACGAAGGACCGGGACAGAGAAGCTTTCTTT. This chain joins TRBV21-1 and TRBJ1-1; whether TRBD1, the table's D call, matches the DNA was not checked. TRBV21-1 is labeled a pseudogene. This CDR3 region has 14 residues.